This TCR beta chain was obtained from a study of cytomegalovirus exposure and HLA in healthy donors. Comments on this clone: Its target is not known.

Findings and caveats of the study: Excluded: some indistinguishable V segments such as TRBV6-2 and TRBV6-3.

In the PCR, 60 Vbeta and 13 Jbeta primers were used. Assay used: immunoSEQ multiplex PCR; TCRdb lists only in-frame clones, some missing. Its table records around 45,000 clones. The CDR3 sequence is 16 residues long. V shed 6 bases and J 3 bases; nucleotides not matched to a gene: 10. The germline V gene encodes CDR1 MRHNA and CDR2 SNTAGT. Sequencing used PBMCs. The V and J genes are TRBV6-4 and TRBJ2-1, with 8 nucleotides matching TRBD2. The sequence derives from a woman between 25 and 40 years old in good health and CMV-seronegative. As DNA, the CDR3 is TGTGCCAGCAGCGATAGCGGGGCCCAAGACTACAATGAGCAGTTCTTC. It codes for CASSDSGAQDYNEQFF.